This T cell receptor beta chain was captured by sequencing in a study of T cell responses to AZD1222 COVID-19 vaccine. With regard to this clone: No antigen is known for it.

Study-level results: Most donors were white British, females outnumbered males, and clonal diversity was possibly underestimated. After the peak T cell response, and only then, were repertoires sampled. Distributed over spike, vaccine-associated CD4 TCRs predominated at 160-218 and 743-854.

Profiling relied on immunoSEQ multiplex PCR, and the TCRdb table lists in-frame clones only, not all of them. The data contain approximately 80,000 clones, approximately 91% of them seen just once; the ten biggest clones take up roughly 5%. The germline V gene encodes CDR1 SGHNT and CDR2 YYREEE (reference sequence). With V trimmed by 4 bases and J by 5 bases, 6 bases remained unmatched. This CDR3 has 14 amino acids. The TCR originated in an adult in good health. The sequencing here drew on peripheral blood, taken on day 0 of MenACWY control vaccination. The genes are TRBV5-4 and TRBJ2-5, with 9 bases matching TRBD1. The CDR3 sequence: CASSLKQGAETQYF. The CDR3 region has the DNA TGTGCCAGCAGCCTGAAACAGGGGGCGGAGACCCAGTACTTC.